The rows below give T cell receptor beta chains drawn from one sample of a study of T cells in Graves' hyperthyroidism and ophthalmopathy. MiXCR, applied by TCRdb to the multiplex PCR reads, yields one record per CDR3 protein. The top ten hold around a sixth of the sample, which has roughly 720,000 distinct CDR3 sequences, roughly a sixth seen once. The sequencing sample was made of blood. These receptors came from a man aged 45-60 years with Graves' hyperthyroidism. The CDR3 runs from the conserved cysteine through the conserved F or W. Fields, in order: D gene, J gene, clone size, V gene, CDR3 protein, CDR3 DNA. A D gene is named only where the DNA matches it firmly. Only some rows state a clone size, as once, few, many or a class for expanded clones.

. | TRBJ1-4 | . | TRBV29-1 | CSVRIGEKLFF | TGCAGCGTTCGTATTGGCGAAAAACTGTTTTTT
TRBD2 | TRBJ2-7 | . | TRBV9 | CASSVVAGDIYEQYF | TGTGCCAGCAGCGTAGTAGCGGGAGATATCTACGAGCAGTACTTC
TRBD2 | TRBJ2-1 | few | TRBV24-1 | CATSDPPTAGDYNEQFF | TGTGCCACCAGTGATCCCCCGACGGCGGGGGACTACAATGAGCAGTTCTTC
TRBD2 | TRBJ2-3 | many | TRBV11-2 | CASSRGSGRGTDTQYF | TGTGCCAGCAGCCGGGGCAGCGGGAGAGGTACAGATACGCAGTATTTT
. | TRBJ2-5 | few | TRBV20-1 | CSAAGLPGGETQYF | TGCAGTGCTGCGGGACTCCCAGGAGGAGAGACCCAGTACTTC
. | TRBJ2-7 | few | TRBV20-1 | CSARSMARVEQYF | TGCAGTGCTAGATCTATGGCGCGCGTCGAGCAGTACTTC
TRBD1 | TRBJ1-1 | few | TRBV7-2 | CASSLVHRGTEAFF | TGTGCCAGCAGCTTAGTCCACAGGGGCACTGAAGCTTTCTTT
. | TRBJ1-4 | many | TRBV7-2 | CASSLESRRSNEKLFF | TGTGCCAGCAGCCTAGAGTCCCGGCGGTCTAATGAAAAACTGTTTTTT
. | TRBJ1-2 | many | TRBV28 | CASSLGVTKIYGYTF | TGTGCCAGCAGTTTGGGGGTAACTAAGATTTATGGCTACACCTTC
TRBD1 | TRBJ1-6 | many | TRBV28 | CASSLGTGVRSPLHF | TGTGCCAGCAGTTTAGGTACAGGGGTACGATCACCCCTCCACTTT
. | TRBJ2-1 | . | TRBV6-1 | CASSEMAPRWEQFF | TGTGCCAGCAGTGAGATGGCCCCCCGTTGGGAGCAGTTCTTC
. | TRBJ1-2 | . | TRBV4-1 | CASSHGGIRLTGDYGYTF | TGCGCCAGCAGCCACGGCGGAATCCGGCTTACCGGGGACTATGGCTACACCTTC
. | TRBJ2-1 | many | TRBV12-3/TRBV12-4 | CASSQGAGVGEQFF | TGTGCCAGCAGTCAGGGGGCGGGAGTAGGTGAGCAGTTCTTC
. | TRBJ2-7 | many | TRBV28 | CASSFPPGFSYEQYF | TGTGCCAGCAGTTTCCCGCCTGGATTCTCCTACGAGCAGTACTTC
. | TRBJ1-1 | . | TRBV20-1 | CSALGGRVNTEALF | TGCAGTGCCCTCGGGGGGAGGGTGAACACTGAAGCTTTATTT
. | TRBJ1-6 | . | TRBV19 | CASSAPGPNNSPLHF | TGTGCCAGTAGTGCGCCGGGACCGAATAATTCACCCCTCCACTTT
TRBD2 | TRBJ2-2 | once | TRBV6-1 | CASSENSGRRGELFF | TGTGCCAGCAGTGAGAATAGCGGGAGACGAGGGGAGCTGTTTTTT
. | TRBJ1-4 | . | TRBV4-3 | CASANLGAFNEKLFF | TGCGCCAGCGCCAACCTGGGGGCATTCAATGAAAAACTGTTTTTT
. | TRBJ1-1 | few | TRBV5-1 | CASSLGDITEAFF | TGCGCCAGCAGCTTGGGGGACATTACTGAAGCTTTCTTT
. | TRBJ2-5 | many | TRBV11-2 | CASSSLVQETQYF | TGTGCCAGCAGCTCCCTCGTACAAGAGACCCAGTACTTC